This TCR beta chain is drawn from a study of response to subunit inactivated influenza vaccine. A single record per CDR3 protein comes from TCRdb applying MiXCR to the RT-PCR reads. The profile covers fewer than 250,000 distinct CDR3 sequences, with 14% appearing a single time and 26% taken by the ten largest. This clonotype was counted a few times. The material sequenced was CD8+ T cells sorted from PBMCs, taken more than 4 days after vaccination. This clonotype originated in a man aged 45-60 years who received an inactivated influenza vaccine.

Here the CDR3 DNA reads TGTGCCAGCAGCCTCCGACTAGTAGGCAATGAGCAGTTCTTC. Protein sequence: CASSLRLVGNEQFF. This chain joins TRBV7-9 and TRBJ2-1; possible D gene TRBD2, 6 bases. There are 14 residues in the CDR3. V shed 5 bases and J shed 6 bases, with 14 bases lying between them. Germline CDR1 SEHNR, CDR2 FQNEAQ (reference sequence).